This TCR beta chain appears in the sequencing data of a study of blood T cells in healthy people across ages. Primers used in a second PCR of about 7 to 12 cycles were a sample-barcoded 5' primer and a J-beta primer mix. From the 5' RACE reads, TCRdb called clonotypes with MiXCR, one entry per CDR3 protein. The sample carries 1.5 million to 2 million distinct CDR3 sequences, roughly 27% recorded once. This clonotype was recorded many times. The CDR3 loop spans 15 amino acids. From germline, CDR1 is SEHNR and CDR2 FQNEAQ (reference sequence). Between the trimmed V and J ends, which lost 4 bases and 1 base, there was a span of 11 bases.

The chain uses TRBV7-9 and TRBJ2-4; no reliable D call. The source is a woman in her twenties or thirties in good health. The sequenced sample consisted of blood. The DNA of the CDR3 is TGTGCCAGCAGCTGGACCGTGGCGGCCAAAAACATTCAGTACTTC. Its translation: CASSWTVAAKNIQYF.